This T cell receptor beta chain derives from a study of control samples from healthy donors and cancer patients. Profiling relied on immunoSEQ multiplex PCR, and the TCRdb table lists in-frame clones only, not all of them. The sample lists 150,000 to 200,000 clones; roughly 88% were seen once. CDR3 length: 18 residues. J lost 5 bases, V lost 4 bases, and 14 bases had no gene match. Germline loops: CDR1 SGHTA, CDR2 FQGNSA. The sample was blood. This TCR was recovered from a man younger than 35 in good health. The chain carries TRBV7-2 and TRBJ2-5, with TRBD2 identical over 12 bases. The CDR3: CASSSDSRLAGVSETQYF. CDR3 DNA: TGTGCCAGCAGCTCAGATTCGCGACTAGCGGGGGTCTCGGAGACCCAGTACTTC.